The source of this TCR beta chain is a study of blood T cell repertoires in COVID-19 (dated by TCRdb to about 2020). With regard to the full study: The collaborator samples originated in the United States, Italy and Spain and spanned the acute and convalescent phases of COVID-19. The prospective study material was composed of cDNA or gDNA derived from T cells, B-cell-depleted T cells, or PBMCs. Subjects who had been exposed to COVID-19, were actively infected with it, or had recovered from it provided the deeply sampled blood TCRbeta repertoires that made up the dataset. A freely available public database, intended as a resource for researchers studying the immune response to SARS-CoV-2, is where the repertoires were released. Samples came from the ongoing ImmuneRACE study (first 160 participants) plus 1,254 subjects from 6 global collaborators. A de-identified subject ID, COVID-19 status, age in years and sex were almost always included in the sample metadata. HLA class I and class II types, where available, came from metadata supplied by the sample provider rather than from assay-based typing.

TCRbeta CDR3 regions were amplified from genomic DNA using the immunoSEQ Assay, a bias-controlled multiplex PCR. The study's processing was this. Within the assay, amplification of reference gene primers was used to estimate how many nucleated cells each sample contained. To quantify the absolute abundance of each unique TCRbeta CDR3 rearrangement, sequence reads were collapsed and filtered. For each sample, productive Simpson clonality was calculated as the square root of Simpson's diversity index over productive rearrangements. Imported from immuneACCESS, the table was reduced by TCRdb to in-frame sequences with V and J called. These copies leave out some clones; in studies compared against another copy, an unresolved V gene accounts for under half, and the cause of the remainder is not known. The V and J calls and clone size come from that table; D and trimming were worked out from the DNA. The sample yields about 470,000 clones; about 85% were counted once. 0.7% of the sample goes to the ten largest clones.

Inclusive of the bounding cysteine and phenylalanine, the CDR3 is 15 residues long. The sequence is cut down to CDR3 DNA, 45 bases in frame from base 1. Sequences SEHNR (CDR1) and FQNEAQ (CDR2) are obtained from the germline V gene (reference sequence). V loses 4 bases, J loses 7 bases, and the germline ends lie 17 bases apart. What the authors observed across the whole study: The quantity of clinical and demographic metadata differed by source and by participant and was supplied without curation.

To note about this clone: Its antigen is currently not known. Base-call qualities are not available, and no considerably larger clone is one nucleotide away.

In the prospective study, participants were about 18 to 95 years old, resided in around 25 geographic areas of the United States, and were enrolled through a virtual design. In the prospective study, participants were assigned to cohorts based on the clinical history participants reported in a screening survey and a study questionnaire. ImmuneRACE Cohort 3 recovered participants were defined by two consecutive negative NP/OP PCR tests, healthcare professional clearance, or symptom resolution. In the prospective study, whole blood, serum and a nasopharyngeal or oropharyngeal swab were collected from each participant by mobile phlebotomists. Participants in the prospective study had the option to provide additional blood draws and questionnaires over a 2-month period. Before DNA extraction, blood samples from the prospective study were shipped at room temperature or frozen.

The sequence derives from a woman aged 18-29 years who had recovered from COVID-19. Recombination linked TRBV7-9 to TRBJ2-1; tentative D gene TRBD2, with 6 bases matching. Input material: PBMCs or T cells enriched from blood (not recorded which). CDR3 protein: CASSSSGTSYNEQFF. The bases are TGTGCCAGCAGCTCGTCCGGGACTTCGTATAATGAGCAGTTCTTC.